This T cell receptor (beta chain) was sequenced in a study of identical twins. TCRdb recomputed calls from the 5' RACE reads with MiXCR, one row per CDR3 protein. The data contain about 430,000 distinct CDR3 sequences, approximately 17% of them singletons. Study-level findings and limits: Without tracking the same donors, conclusions rested on cross-sectional statistical analysis. The models gave estimates that fell short of the out-of-frame TCR alpha sharing seen in monozygotic twins.

The junction had 11 bases not matched to a gene; V was cut back by 5 bases and J by 2 bases. The germline gives CDR1 DFQATT, CDR2 SNEGSKA (reference sequence). This CDR3 has 16 amino acids. In this sample, this clonotype turned up many times. Its antigen is still unknown. This sequence joins TRBV20-1 and TRBJ2-3; 9 nucleotides agree with TRBD1. The sequencing sample was made of naive T cells sorted from blood. This sequence originates from a man aged 45 to 65 in good health. As DNA, the CDR3 is TGCAGTGCTCCCCGGACAGGGGCCATAATCACAGATACGCAGTATTTT. Encoded protein: CSAPRTGAIITDTQYF.